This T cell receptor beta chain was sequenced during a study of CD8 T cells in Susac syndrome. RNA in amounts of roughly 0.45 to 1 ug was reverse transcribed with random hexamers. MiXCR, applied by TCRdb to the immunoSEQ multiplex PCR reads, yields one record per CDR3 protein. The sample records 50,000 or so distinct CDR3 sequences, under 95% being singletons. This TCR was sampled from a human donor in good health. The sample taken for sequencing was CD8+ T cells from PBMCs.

DNA of the CDR3: TGTGCCAGCAGTTCCACCCTGCAAACCGGGGAGCTGTTTTTT. This sequence encodes CASSSTLQTGELFF. This sequence joins TRBV7-9 and TRBJ2-2; D is uncertain. The CDR3 is 14 residues long. Germline CDR1 and CDR2: SEHNR and FQNEAQ (reference sequence). Trimming left V 6 bases short and J 5 bases short, with 13 bases between.